A selection of T cell receptor beta chains follows, all from one sample in a study of PD-L1 blockade in urothelial cancer. The protocol was immunoSEQ multiplex PCR, while the TCRdb copy is restricted to in-frame clones and leaves out a portion. This table has tens of thousands of clones, about 88% appearing once. The sample consisted of PBMCs, taken around atezolizumab (anti-PD-L1) treatment. All receptors derive from a man in his fifties or sixties with urothelial cancer. Both conserved end residues are trimmed from each CDR3. Fields, in order: CDR3 length, V gene, CDR3 protein.

CDR3 length: 12; V gene: TRBV9; CDR3 protein: ASSADRGNYGYT
CDR3 length: 10; V gene: TRBV7-9; CDR3 protein: ASSIDNYEQY
CDR3 length: 15; V gene: TRBV7-2; CDR3 protein: ASSRGFSTRGADTQY
CDR3 length: 15; V gene: TRBV5-8; CDR3 protein: ASSLVFARGIQDEQY
CDR3 length: 15; V gene: TRBV18; CDR3 protein: ASSGGTGAAYPYGYT
CDR3 length: 12; V gene: TRBV4-1; CDR3 protein: ASSQGRISYEQY
CDR3 length: 16; V gene: TRBV19; CDR3 protein: ASSMDSPTVYSNQPQH
CDR3 length: 13; V gene: TRBV7-2; CDR3 protein: ASSLAGGTESGYT
CDR3 length: 13; V gene: TRBV19; CDR3 protein: ASSKGTSGSATQY
CDR3 length: 12; V gene: TRBV6-1; CDR3 protein: ASIRDSSGNTIY
CDR3 length: 11; V gene: TRBV5-6; CDR3 protein: ASSGVRTGELF
CDR3 length: 13; V gene: TRBV28; CDR3 protein: ASSPTGLSNQPQH
CDR3 length: 14; V gene: TRBV18; CDR3 protein: ASSPYRDRVHTEAF
CDR3 length: 13; V gene: TRBV9; CDR3 protein: ASSLVGGFNEKLF
CDR3 length: 13; V gene: TRBV9; CDR3 protein: ASSSPGTSPGELF
CDR3 length: 11; V gene: TRBV29-1; CDR3 protein: SVEKGDSYGYT
CDR3 length: 11; V gene: TRBV5-1; CDR3 protein: ASSFDSTGELF